The 7 T cell receptor beta chains listed next were all sequenced from one sample in a study of blood T cell repertoires in COVID-19 (dated by TCRdb to about 2020). To prepare the library, the immunoSEQ multiplex PCR assay was applied. As stored in TCRdb, this immuneACCESS dataset retains in-frame rearrangements with V and J assigned. A fraction of the clones does not appear; measured against another copy, unresolved V genes explain less than half of the discrepancy, and the remainder lacks a known reason. In all, the sample holds about 90,000 clones, and about nine tenths of those were seen once. Roughly 2% of the sample is held by the ten biggest clonotypes. Source material: peripheral blood. The receptors were gathered from a human donor with active COVID-19. The donor label of this sample is uncertain.

The chain links TRBV5-8 to TRBJ1-1, with a possible D match to TRBD1 (6 bases). V lost 9 bases, J lost 2 bases, and 17 bases lay in between. CDR3 length: 14 residues. Germline V gives CDR1 SGHTS, CDR2 YDEGEE. The CDR3: CATRYRDTNTEAFF. DNA for the CDR3: TGTGCCACCCGCTACCGGGACACAAACACTGAAGCTTTCTTT.

This clone was seen only once. J is TRBJ1-6 and V is TRBV5-8; 7 bases are shared with TRBD1. The CDR3 covers 15 residues. The V gene's germline CDR1 is SGHTS and CDR2 YDEGEE. J lost 8 bases, V lost 1 base, and 6 bases had no gene match. The CDR3 nucleotides read TGTGCCAGCAGCTTGTACGTAGGGGGCGATTCACCCCTCCACTTT. Its translation: CASSLYVGGDSPLHF.

J is TRBJ1-2 and V is TRBV3-1 (or the pseudogene TRBV3-2); possible D gene TRBD1, 6 bases. The CDR3 length is 16 residues. Trimming shortened V by 0 bases and J by 4 bases, and 15 bases separated the two germline ends. Germline V gives CDR1 LGHDT, CDR2 YNNKEL (reference sequence). The DNA for the CDR3 is TGTGCCAGCAGCCAAGAACTGCCGGGGGGCATCTATGGCTACACCTTC. It translates to CASSQELPGGIYGYTF.

The chain uses TRBV5-8 and TRBJ2-7, with TRBD2 matching 7 bases. Germline V gives CDR1 SGHTS, CDR2 YDEGEE. This CDR3 contains 15 residues. Trimming at V came to 0 bases and at J to 1 base, leaving 4 bases not matched to a gene. The CDR3 region has the DNA TGTGCCAGCAGCTTGGGGACTAGGTATTCCTACGAGCAGTACTTC. Residues: CASSLGTRYSYEQYF. Based on the CDR3 plus reference TRBV5-8 and TRBJ2-7, the full variable domain is EAGVTQSPTHLIKTRGQQATLRCSPISGHTSVYWYQQALGLGLQFLLWYDEGEERNRGNFPPRFSGRQFPNYSSELNVNALELEDSALYLCASSLGTRYSYEQYFGPGTRLTVT.

V usage is TRBV27 and J usage is TRBJ1-2, with 8 bases aligning to TRBD1. V shed 6 bases and J 8 bases; nucleotides not matched to a gene: 8. The CDR3 sequence is 13 residues long. Per germline, CDR1 MNHEY and CDR2 SMNVEV (reference sequence). The CDR3 coding sequence is TGTGCCAGCAGCGACGGGACAGGAGGCGGCTACACCTTC. The encoded protein is CASSDGTGGGYTF.

V is TRBV27 and J is TRBJ1-2; a possible D gene is TRBD1 (5 bases). The CDR3 is 14 amino acids. Trimming cost V 6 bases and J 3 bases, with 14 bases left between them. Germline V gives CDR1 MNHEY, CDR2 SMNVEV (reference sequence). In nucleotides, the CDR3 is TGTGCCAGCAGCCAATCCCACAGGTACTATGGCTACACCTTC. It translates to CASSQSHRYYGYTF.

The CDR3 DNA follows: TGTGCCAGCAGCCAAGTGGGGACAGGGGTCGCAGATACGCAGTATTTT. It encodes CASSQVGTGVADTQYF. The chain carries TRBV3-1 (or the pseudogene TRBV3-2) and TRBJ2-3, with TRBD1 matching over 10 bases. J gave up 4 bases and V 1 base, and 5 bases lay outside the gene matches. Germline values: CDR1 LGHDT, CDR2 YNNKEL (reference sequence). The length of the CDR3 is 16 residues.